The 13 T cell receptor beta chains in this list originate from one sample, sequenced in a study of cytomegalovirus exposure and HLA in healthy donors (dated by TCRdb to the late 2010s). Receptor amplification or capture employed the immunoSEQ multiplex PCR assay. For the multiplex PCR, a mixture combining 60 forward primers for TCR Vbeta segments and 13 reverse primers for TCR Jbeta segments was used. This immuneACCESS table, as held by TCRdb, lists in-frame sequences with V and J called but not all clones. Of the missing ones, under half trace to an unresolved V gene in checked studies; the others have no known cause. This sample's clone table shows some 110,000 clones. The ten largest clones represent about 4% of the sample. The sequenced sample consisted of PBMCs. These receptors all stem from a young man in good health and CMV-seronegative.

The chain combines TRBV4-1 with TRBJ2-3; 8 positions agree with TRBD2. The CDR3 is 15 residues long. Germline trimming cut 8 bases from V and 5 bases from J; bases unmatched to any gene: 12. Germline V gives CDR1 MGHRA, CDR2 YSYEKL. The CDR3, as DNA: TGCGCCAGCGGTTTAACGGGGGGGGCCATAGATACGCAGTATTTT. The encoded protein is CASGLTGGAIDTQYF.

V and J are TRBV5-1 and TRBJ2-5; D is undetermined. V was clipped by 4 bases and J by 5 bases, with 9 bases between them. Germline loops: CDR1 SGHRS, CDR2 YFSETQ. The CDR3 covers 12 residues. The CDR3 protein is CASSIPGETQYF. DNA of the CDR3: TGCGCCAGCAGCATCCCCGGGGAGACCCAGTACTTC.

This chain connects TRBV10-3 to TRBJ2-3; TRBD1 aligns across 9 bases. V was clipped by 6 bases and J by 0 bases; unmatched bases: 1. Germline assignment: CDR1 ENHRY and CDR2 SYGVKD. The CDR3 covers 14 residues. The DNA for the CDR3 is TGTGCCATCAGAGGACAGGGGAGCACAGATACGCAGTATTTT. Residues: CAIRGQGSTDTQYF.

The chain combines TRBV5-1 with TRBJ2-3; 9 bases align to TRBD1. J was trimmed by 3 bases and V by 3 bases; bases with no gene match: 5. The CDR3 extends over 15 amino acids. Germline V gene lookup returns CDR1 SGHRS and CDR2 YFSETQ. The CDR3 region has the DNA TGCGCCAGCAGCTACCGGGACAGGGAGACAGATACGCAGTATTTT. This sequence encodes CASSYRDRETDTQYF.

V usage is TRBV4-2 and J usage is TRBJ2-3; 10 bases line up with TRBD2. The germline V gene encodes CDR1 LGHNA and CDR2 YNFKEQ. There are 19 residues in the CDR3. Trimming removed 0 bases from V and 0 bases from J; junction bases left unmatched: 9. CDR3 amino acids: CASSQDVAGGISSTDTQYF. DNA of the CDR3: TGTGCCAGCAGCCAAGATGTAGCGGGGGGCATTTCTAGCACAGATACGCAGTATTTT.

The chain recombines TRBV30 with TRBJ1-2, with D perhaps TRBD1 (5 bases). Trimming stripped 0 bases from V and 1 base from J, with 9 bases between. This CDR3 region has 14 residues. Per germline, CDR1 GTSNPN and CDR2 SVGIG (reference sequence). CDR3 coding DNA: TGTGCCTGGAGTGTGACAGCCGGTAACTATGGCTACACCTTC. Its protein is CAWSVTAGNYGYTF.

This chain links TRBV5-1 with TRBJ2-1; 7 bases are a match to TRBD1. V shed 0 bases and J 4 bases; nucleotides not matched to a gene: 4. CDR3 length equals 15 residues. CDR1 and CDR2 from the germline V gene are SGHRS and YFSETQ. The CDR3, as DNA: TGCGCCAGCAGCTTGGCCGGGACAGCTTACAATGAGCAGTTCTTC. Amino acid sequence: CASSLAGTAYNEQFF.

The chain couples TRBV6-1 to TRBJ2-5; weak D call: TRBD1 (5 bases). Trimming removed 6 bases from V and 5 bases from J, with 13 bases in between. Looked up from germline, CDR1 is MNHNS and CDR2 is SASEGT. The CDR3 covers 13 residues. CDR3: CASRQVFEETQYF. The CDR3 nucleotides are TGTGCCAGCAGACAGGTTTTCGAGGAGACCCAGTACTTC.

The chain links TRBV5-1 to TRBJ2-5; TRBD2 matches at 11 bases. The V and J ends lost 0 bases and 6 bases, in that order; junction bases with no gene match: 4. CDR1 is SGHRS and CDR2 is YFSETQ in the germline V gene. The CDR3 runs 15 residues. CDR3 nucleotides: TGCGCCAGCAGCTTGGCTAGCGGGGGGCCCCAGACCCAGTACTTC. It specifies CASSLASGGPQTQYF.

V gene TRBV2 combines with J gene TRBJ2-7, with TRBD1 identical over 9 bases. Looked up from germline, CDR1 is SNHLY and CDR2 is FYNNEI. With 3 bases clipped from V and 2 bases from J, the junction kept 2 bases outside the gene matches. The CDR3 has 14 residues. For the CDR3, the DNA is TGTGCCAGCAGTGAGGGGACAGGGCCCTACGAGCAGTACTTC. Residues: CASSEGTGPYEQYF.

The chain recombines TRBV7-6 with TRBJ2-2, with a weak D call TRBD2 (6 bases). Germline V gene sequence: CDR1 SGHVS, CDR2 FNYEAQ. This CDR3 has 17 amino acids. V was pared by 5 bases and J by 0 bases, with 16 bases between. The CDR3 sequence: CASSRRQGGANTGELFF. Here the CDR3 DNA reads TGTGCCAGCAGCCGGAGGCAGGGAGGAGCGAACACCGGGGAGCTGTTTTTT.

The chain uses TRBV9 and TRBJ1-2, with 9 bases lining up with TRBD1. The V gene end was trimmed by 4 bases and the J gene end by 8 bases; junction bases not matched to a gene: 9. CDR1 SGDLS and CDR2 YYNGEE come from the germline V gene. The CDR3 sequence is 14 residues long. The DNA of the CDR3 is TGTGCCAGCAGCTCACAGGGGGCCTCCCTAGGCTACACCTTC. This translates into CASSSQGASLGYTF.

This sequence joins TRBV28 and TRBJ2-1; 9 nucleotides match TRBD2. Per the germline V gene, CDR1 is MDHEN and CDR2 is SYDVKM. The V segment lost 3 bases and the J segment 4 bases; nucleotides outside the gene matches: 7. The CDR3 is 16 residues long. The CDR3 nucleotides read TGTGCCAGCAGTTTTACGGCGGGGGGGTCTTACAATGAGCAGTTCTTC. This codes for CASSFTAGGSYNEQFF. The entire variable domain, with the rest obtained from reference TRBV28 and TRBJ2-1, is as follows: DVKVTQSSRYLVKRTGEKVFLECVQDMDHENMFWYRQDPGLGLRLIYFSYDVKMKEKGDIPEGYSVSREKKERFSLILESASTNQTSMYLCASSFTAGGSYNEQFFGPGTRLTVL.